The clone carrying this T cell receptor (beta chain) was counted many times. Amplified TCR beta CDR3 regions derived from RNA transcripts. A set of HTBI primers served as the primers for a first-round RT-PCR of the TCR CDR3. TCRdb used MiXCR to reprocess the multiplex PCR reads, holding one entry per CDR3 protein. The sample lists around 700,000 distinct CDR3 sequences, 30% to 40% occurring once. The data belong to a study of T cells in Graves' hyperthyroidism and ophthalmopathy. The V end was cut by 6 bases, the J end by 3 bases, with 11 bases between. The CDR3 is made up of 13 amino acids. The receptor was isolated from a woman aged 40 to 55 with Graves' hyperthyroidism. The genes are TRBV12-3 or TRBV12-4 and TRBJ1-2, with unresolved D. The source material was blood. CDR3 sequence reads: CASSSGVYYGYTF. The CDR3 nucleotides are TGTGCCAGCAGCTCCGGGGTCTACTATGGCTACACCTTC.